This T cell receptor beta chain originates from a study of cytotoxic CD8 clonotypes in ibrutinib-treated CLL. General study findings and limits: A difference in sampling times existed between sustained-remission and progressing patients.

Researchers set a sequencing depth target of 1 in 200,000 to 1 in 1 million T cells. The protocol was immunoSEQ multiplex PCR, while the TCRdb copy is restricted to in-frame clones and leaves out a portion. The repertoire holds about 14,000 clones, with roughly 64% as singletons. This clone was seen a few times. Antigen unknown. This clonotype originated in a human donor with chronic lymphocytic leukemia. The specimen comprised PBMCs, sampled before ibrutinib treatment.

The CDR3 loop reads CASSRQGVGGYTF. CDR3 DNA: TGTGCCAGCAGCAGACAGGGTGTTGGTGGCTACACCTTC. The chain has TRBV27 and TRBJ1-2; 7 positions agree with TRBD1. Germline trimming cut 6 bases from V and 7 bases from J; bases unmatched to any gene: 8. The CDR3 loop spans 13 amino acids. Germline CDR1 MNHEY, CDR2 SMNVEV (reference sequence).